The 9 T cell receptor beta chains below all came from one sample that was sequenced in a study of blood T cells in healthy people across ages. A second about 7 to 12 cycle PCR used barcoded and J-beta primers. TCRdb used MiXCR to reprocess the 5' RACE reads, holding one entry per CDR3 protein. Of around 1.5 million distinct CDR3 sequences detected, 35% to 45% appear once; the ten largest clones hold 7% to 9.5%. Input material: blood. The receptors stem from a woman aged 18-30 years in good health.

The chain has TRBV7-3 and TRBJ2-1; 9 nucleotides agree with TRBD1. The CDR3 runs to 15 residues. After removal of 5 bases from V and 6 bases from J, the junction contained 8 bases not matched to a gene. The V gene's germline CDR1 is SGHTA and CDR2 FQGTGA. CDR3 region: CASSEGQGSLNEQFF. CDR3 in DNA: TGTGCCAGCAGCGAGGGACAGGGATCCCTCAATGAGCAGTTCTTC. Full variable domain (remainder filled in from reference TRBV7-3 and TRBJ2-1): GAGVSQTPSNKVTEKGKYVELRCDPISGHTALYWYRQSLGQGPEFLIYFQGTGAADDSGLPNDRFFAVRPEGSVSTLKIQRTERGDSAVYLCASSEGQGSLNEQFFGPGTRLTVL.

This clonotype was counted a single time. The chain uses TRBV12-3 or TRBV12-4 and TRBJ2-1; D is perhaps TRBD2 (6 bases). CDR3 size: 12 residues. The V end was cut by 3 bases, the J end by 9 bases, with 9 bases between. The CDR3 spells CASSLEGIEQFF. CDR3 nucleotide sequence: TGTGCCAGCAGTTTGGAGGGCATTGAGCAGTTCTTC.

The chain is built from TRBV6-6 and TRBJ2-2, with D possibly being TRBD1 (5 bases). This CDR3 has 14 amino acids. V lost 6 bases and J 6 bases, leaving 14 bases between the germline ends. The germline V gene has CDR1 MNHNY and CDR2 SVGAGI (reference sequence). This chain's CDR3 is CASSTGMGSGELFF. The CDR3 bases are TGTGCCAGCAGCACAGGAATGGGGTCCGGGGAGCTGTTTTTT.

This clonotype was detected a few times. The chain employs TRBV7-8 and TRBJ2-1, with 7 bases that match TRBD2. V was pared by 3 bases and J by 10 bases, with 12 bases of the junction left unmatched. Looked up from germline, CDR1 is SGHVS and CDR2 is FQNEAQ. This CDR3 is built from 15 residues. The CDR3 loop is CASSLSLAEMGEQFF. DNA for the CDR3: TGTGCCAGCAGCTTGAGTCTAGCGGAGATGGGAGAGCAGTTCTTC.

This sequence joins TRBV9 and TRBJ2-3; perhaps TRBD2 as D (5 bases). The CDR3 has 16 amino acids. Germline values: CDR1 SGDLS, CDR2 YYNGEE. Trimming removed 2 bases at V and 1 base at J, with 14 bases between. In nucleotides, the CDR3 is TGTGCCAGCAGCGTTCAAGGATTCGGGGGCACAGATACGCAGTATTTT. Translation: CASSVQGFGGTDTQYF. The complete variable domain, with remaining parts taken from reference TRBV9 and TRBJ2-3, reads DSGVTQTPKHLITATGQRVTLRCSPRSGDLSVYWYQQSLDQGLQFLIQYYNGEERAKGNILERFSAQQFPDLHSELNLSSLELGDSALYFCASSVQGFGGTDTQYFGPGTRLTVL.

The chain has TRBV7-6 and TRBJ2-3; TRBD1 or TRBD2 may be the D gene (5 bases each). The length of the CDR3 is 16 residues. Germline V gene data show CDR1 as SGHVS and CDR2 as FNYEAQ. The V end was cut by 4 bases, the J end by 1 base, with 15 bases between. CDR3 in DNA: TGTGCCAGCAGCTCCACAGAGGGGCCGGGCACAGATACGCAGTATTTT. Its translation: CASSSTEGPGTDTQYF.

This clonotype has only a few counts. CDR3 bases: TGCAGTGCTAGGACAGGGGGCTCCGAGCAGTACTTC. It is translated as CSARTGGSEQYF. The chain has TRBV20-1 and TRBJ2-7; 10 bases align to TRBD1. J lost 6 bases, V lost 3 bases, and 2 bases had no gene match. The germline V gene encodes CDR1 DFQATT and CDR2 SNEGSKA (reference sequence). The CDR3 consists of 12 residues.

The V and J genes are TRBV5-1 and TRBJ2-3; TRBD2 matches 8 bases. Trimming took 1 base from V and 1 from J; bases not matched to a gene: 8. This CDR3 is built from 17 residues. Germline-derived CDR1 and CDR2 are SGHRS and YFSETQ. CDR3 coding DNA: TGCGCCAGCAGCTTGAGCGGGAGCGCCACTCGCACAGATACGCAGTATTTT. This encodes CASSLSGSATRTDTQYF.

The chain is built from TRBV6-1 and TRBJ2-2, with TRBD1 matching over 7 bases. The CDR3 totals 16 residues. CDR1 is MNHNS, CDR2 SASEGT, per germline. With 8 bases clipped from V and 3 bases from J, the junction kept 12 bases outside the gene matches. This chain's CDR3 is CASGDLDRVYTGELFF. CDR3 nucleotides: TGTGCCAGCGGCGACCTTGACAGGGTATACACCGGGGAGCTGTTTTTT.